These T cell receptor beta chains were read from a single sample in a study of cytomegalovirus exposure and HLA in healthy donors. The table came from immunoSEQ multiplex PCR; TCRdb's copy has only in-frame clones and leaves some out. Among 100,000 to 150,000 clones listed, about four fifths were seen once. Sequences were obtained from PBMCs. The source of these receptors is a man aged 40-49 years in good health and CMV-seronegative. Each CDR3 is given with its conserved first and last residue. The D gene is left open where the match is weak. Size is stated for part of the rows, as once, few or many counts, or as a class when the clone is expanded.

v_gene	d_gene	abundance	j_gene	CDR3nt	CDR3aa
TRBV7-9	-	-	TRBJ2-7	TGTGCCAGCAGCGGAGGTAACAGTGGCTCCTACGAGCAGTACTTC	CASSGGNSGSYEQYF
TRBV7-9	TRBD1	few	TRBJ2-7	TGTGCCAGCAGCCAAAACAGGGGGCCCCTGGGGGAGCAGTACTTC	CASSQNRGPLGEQYF
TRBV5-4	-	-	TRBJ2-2	TGTGCCATCGGTTCTACGAACACCGGGGAGCTGTTTTTT	CAIGSTNTGELFF
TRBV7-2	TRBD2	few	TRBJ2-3	TGTGCCAGCAGCTTCGGCGGGGGGGCTCGCACAGATACGCAGTATTTT	CASSFGGGARTDTQYF
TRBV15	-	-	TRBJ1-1	TGTGCCACCAGCAAAAATACAGAGCCCAACACTGAAGCTTTCTTT	CATSKNTEPNTEAFF
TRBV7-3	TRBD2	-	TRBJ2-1	TGTGCCAGCAGCTTAGCTAGCGGGGGGGCCCATGAGCAGTTCTTC	CASSLASGGAHEQFF
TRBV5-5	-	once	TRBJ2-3	TGTGCCAGCAGCTCGGACTCCCGAGATACGCAGTATTTT	CASSSDSRDTQYF
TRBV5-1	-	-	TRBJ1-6	TGCGCCAGCAGCTTAGACCACAGGGTTGGGATTAATTCACCCCTCCACTTT	CASSLDHRVGINSPLHF
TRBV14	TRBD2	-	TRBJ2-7	TGTGCCAGCAGCCGGGAGCGGGGGGGCCCCTACGAGCAGTACTTC	CASSRERGGPYEQYF
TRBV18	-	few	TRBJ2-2	TGTGCCAGCTCATCCCGGGACACCTCGAACACCGGGGAGCTGTTTTTT	CASSSRDTSNTGELFF
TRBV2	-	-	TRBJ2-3	TGTGCCAGCAGTGAATTCTTGAGTCAACGCACAGATACGCAGTATTTT	CASSEFLSQRTDTQYF
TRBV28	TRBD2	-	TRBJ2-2	TGTGCCAGCAGTTTTAGCGGGGGGGGCTCCTCGGCCGGGGAGCTGTTTTTT	CASSFSGGGSSAGELFF
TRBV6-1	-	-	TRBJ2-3	TGTGCCAGCAGGAAACAGGGATTGGGGACAGATACGCAGTATTTT	CASRKQGLGTDTQYF
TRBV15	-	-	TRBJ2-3	TGTGCCACCAGCAGAGAAGGGGGCGGGAAGGCAGATACGCAGTATTTT	CATSREGGGKADTQYF
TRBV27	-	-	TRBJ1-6	TGTGCCAGCAGTTTATCGATCGTGAGCTCCTATAATTCACCCCTCCACTTT	CASSLSIVSSYNSPLHF
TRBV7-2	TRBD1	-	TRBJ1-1	TGTGCCAGCAGCCTACAGGGGACCAACACTGAAGCTTTCTTT	CASSLQGTNTEAFF
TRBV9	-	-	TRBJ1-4	TGTGCCAGCAGCGTAGAAACAGGCTCGTTGCAAAAACTGTTTTTT	CASSVETGSLQKLFF
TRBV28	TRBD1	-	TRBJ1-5	TGTGCCAGCAGGCCAGGGGGCACAGTAGAGAGGGCCCAGCATTTT	CASRPGGTVERAQHF